This TCR beta chain emerged from a study of T cell responses to AZD1222 COVID-19 vaccine. TCRdb's copy holds only in-frame clones and misses some; the assay was immunoSEQ multiplex PCR. The table records approximately 150,000 clones, approximately 94% of them present only once. The TCR originated in an adult who received the AZD1222 COVID-19 vaccine. The starting material was peripheral blood, obtained 28 days after the second AZD1222 dose.

Here the CDR3 DNA reads TGTGCCAGCAGCCCTTGGGACAGGGAGTCTGAAGCTTTCTTT. This encodes CASSPWDRESEAFF. The chain uses TRBV7-9 and TRBJ1-1; 9 positions agree with TRBD1. Germline-derived CDR1 and CDR2 are SEHNR and FQNEAQ (reference sequence). V gave up 5 bases and J gave up 6 bases; unmatched junction bases: 7. This CDR3 has 14 residues.